This T cell receptor (beta chain) comes out of a study of OX40 agonist ivuxolimab in advanced cancers. Some background on the complete study: Ivuxolimab, which targeted the costimulatory receptor OX40 (CD134), was an agonistic, fully human IgG2 monoclonal antibody. Intravenous ivuxolimab was administered to patients every 2 weeks at six dose levels: 0.01, 0.1, 0.3, 1.5, 3 and 10 mg/kg. Of the roughly 53 patients in dose escalation, about 20 had hepatocellular carcinoma, some 15 had melanoma, 9 had renal cell carcinoma and 9 had head and neck cancer. A male proportion of almost 85% and a mean age of approximately 61 years, ranging from about 23 to 90, were recorded for the dose-escalation cohort. Patients were allowed to have had prior anti-PD-1, anti-PD-L1 or anti-CTLA-4 therapy, and approximately 40% of the dose-escalation patients had been treated with checkpoint inhibitors. Partial responses occurred in three dose-escalation patients: two with cutaneous melanoma and one with hepatocellular carcinoma. Peripheral TCRbeta sequencing was intended to test whether TCR sequence diversity was altered and clonal T-cell expansion was caused by ivuxolimab. The paper describes the monotherapy dose-escalation part (N ≈ 51 patients) of the phase I trial of ivuxolimab.

Turning to this clone: Its antigen target is currently unknown. No qualities accompany the bases; no much larger clone lies one base away.

General study outcomes and caveats: Low levels of normalized T-cell clonal expansion were also shown by some nonresponding patients. In the 0.1-3.0 mg/kg groups, partial responders were among the patients with the lowest normalized peripheral clonal expansion, particularly in CD8+ T cells. The antigen specificity of the peripheral T cells that underwent clonal expansion was not determined. At doses from 0.1 to 3.0 mg/kg, clonal expansion was seen in both CD4+ and CD8+ blood T cells between baseline and week 6. After ivuxolimab, CD8+ T cells had more expanded clones than CD4+ T cells on average.

The germline V gene gives CDR1 as SGHTA and CDR2 as FQGTGA. V is pruned by 2 bases and J by 4 bases, leaving 7 bases of the junction without a gene match. From cysteine to phenylalanine, the CDR3 is 16 amino acids long. Only the CDR3 portion is preserved as DNA: 48 bases, with reading frame beginning at the first base. The trial excluded patients who had a history of autoimmune disease or who were on systemic immunosuppression. Peripheral blood for TCR sequencing was collected from all dose cohorts at baseline, on cycle 4 day 1, and on cycle 7 day 1. Samples were obtained from an open-label, multicenter, first-in-human phase I dose-escalation trial of ivuxolimab. Adults with locally advanced or metastatic melanoma, renal cell, hepatocellular, or head and neck squamous cell carcinoma were enrolled in the trial. CD4+ and CD8+ T cells were sorted separately from peripheral blood before TCR sequencing.

For sequencing of the TCRbeta CDR3 region, genomic DNA was extracted from the sorted cells. The immunoSEQ Assay was used for sequencing of TCRbeta CDR3 regions. The table comes from immuneACCESS by way of TCRdb, which keeps in-frame sequences with V and J called. Part of the clones is missing from these tables; in studies checked, under half for an unresolved V gene and the rest for unknown reasons. This sample gives about 68,000 clones in total; approximately 80% of them show up just once. The ten most abundant clones make up 1.5% to 2% of the sample. Rearrangement joined TRBV7-3 to TRBJ1-4, with 7 middle bases fitting TRBD1. The sample consisted of CD4+ or CD8+ T cells sorted from blood, taken in a trial of the OX40 agonist ivuxolimab. This TCR derives from an adult with an advanced solid tumor such as melanoma, head and neck, liver or kidney cancer. The nucleotide sequence reads TGTGCCAGCAGCTTAGCTTCCGGGACAGTTAATGAAAAACTGTTTTTT. Its translation reads: CASSLASGTVNEKLFF.